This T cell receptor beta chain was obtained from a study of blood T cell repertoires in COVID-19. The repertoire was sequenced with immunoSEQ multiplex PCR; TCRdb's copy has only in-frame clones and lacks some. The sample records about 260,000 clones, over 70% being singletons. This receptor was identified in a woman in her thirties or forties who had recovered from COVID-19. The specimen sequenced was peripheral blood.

This CDR3 reads CASSLARQGGTEAFF. The CDR3 region has the DNA TGTGCCAGCAGCTTAGCGCGTCAGGGAGGAACTGAAGCTTTCTTT. This sequence joins TRBV7-9 and TRBJ1-1; D possibly corresponds to TRBD1 (5 bases). Germline CDR1 and CDR2: SEHNR and FQNEAQ (reference sequence). With 0 bases removed from V and 5 bases from J, the gap between germline ends came to 13 bases. The CDR3 contains 15 residues.